A single sample is the source of the 18 T cell receptor beta chains below, sequenced in a study of post-analysis software for immune sequencing data. Study observations and caveats: Patients had higher frequencies than controls of about five TRBV segments, including TRBV5-6, TRBV5-1 and TRBV20-1.

TCR beta cDNA libraries had unique molecular identifiers. Via MiXCR, TCRdb re-called the PCR reads, giving one row per CDR3 protein. The sample yields about 460,000 distinct CDR3 sequences, nearly 45% seen once. These receptors are not linked to any known antigen. Sequencing was performed on blood. The receptors stem from a girl between 5 and 17 years old with multiple sclerosis.

This chain connects TRBV7-2 to TRBJ2-3, with D perhaps given as TRBD1 or TRBD2 (7 bases each). Germline loops: CDR1 SGHTA, CDR2 FQGNSA. V lost 0 bases, J lost 6 bases, and 13 bases lay in between. CDR3 length: 15 residues. The CDR3 DNA is TGTGCCAGCAGCTTAGCGGGAGGGGGCAGGGATACGCAGTATTTT. This encodes CASSLAGGGRDTQYF.

The table lists this clonotype with a few counts. The CDR3 protein is CASSRTLRGQETQYF. CDR3 sequence (DNA): TGTGCCAGCAGTCGGACCCTCCGGGGCCAAGAGACCCAGTACTTC. The chain links TRBV6-6 to TRBJ2-5, with D tentatively TRBD2 (5 bases). Trimming removed 5 bases from V and 1 base from J, with 14 bases in between. Germline CDR1 reads MNHNY; CDR2 reads SVGAGI (reference sequence). CDR3 length equals 15 residues.

This clonotype was found a few times. This rearrangement joins TRBV21-1 to TRBJ2-1; TRBD2 is taken as the D call from the table, unchecked against the DNA. TRBV21-1 is tagged as a pseudogene. The CDR3 covers 16 residues. CDR3 sequence: CASSISSGRADYEQFF. Here the CDR3 DNA reads TGTGCCAGCAGCATATCCAGCGGGAGGGCCGATTATGAGCAGTTCTTC.

Of note for this clonotype: This may come from a read error, since a much larger clone is one base off. The V call is TRBV20-1, the J call TRBJ2-1; D uncertain. CDR1 is DFQATT and CDR2 is SNEGSKA in the germline V gene (reference sequence). The CDR3 runs to 12 residues. The CDR3 sequence is CSARGLGNERFF. The CDR3 DNA is TGCAGTGCTAGGGGATTGGGCAATGAGCGGTTCTTC.

This chain links TRBV6-5 with TRBJ1-4, with 7 nucleotides matching TRBD1. This CDR3 comprises 15 residues. V was pared by 2 bases and J by 8 bases, with 8 bases of the junction left unmatched. Per germline, CDR1 MNHEY and CDR2 SVGAGI. The DNA for the CDR3 is TGTGCCAGCAGTTACCTACAGGGGTATGAAGAAAAACTGTTTTTT. Translated: CASSYLQGYEEKLFF.

This clonotype occurred once. V usage is TRBV2 and J usage is TRBJ1-6, with D unresolved. The germline CDR1 and CDR2 sequences are SNHLY and FYNNEI. Trimming removed 8 bases from V and 0 bases from J, with 11 bases in between. CDR3 length: 15 amino acids. In nucleotides, the CDR3 is TGTGCCAGCCTAGATACGGACTCCTATAATTCACCCCTCCACTTT. This encodes CASLDTDSYNSPLHF.

This clonotype turned up a few times. This chain joins TRBV29-1 and TRBJ2-7; TRBD1 matches 11 bases. The CDR3 contains 14 residues. J was trimmed by 3 bases and V by 1 base; bases with no gene match: 2. Germline values: CDR1 SQVTM, CDR2 ANQGSEA. The CDR3 bases are TGCAGCGTTGAAGCCGGGACAGGGGGCTACGAGCAGTACTTC. This translates into CSVEAGTGGYEQYF.

The rearrangement joins TRBV29-1 to TRBJ2-7, with TRBD1 as a possible D gene (7 bases). The germline gives CDR1 SQVTM, CDR2 ANQGSEA. V shed 4 bases and J shed 2 bases, with 12 bases lying between them. This CDR3 spans 13 amino acids. The CDR3 sequence: CSVGPGGTYEQYF. CDR3 sequence (DNA): TGCAGCGTTGGCCCAGGGGGGACCTACGAGCAGTACTTC.

This chain connects TRBV25-1 to TRBJ2-1; D is perhaps TRBD1 or TRBD2 (7 bases each). Trimming pared 5 bases from V and 9 bases from J, leaving 14 bases between. Germline loops: CDR1 MGHDK, CDR2 SYGVNS. The CDR3 has 13 amino acids. The CDR3 protein is CASSQGEGSEQFF. The DNA of the CDR3 is TGTGCCAGCAGTCAGGGGGAGGGTAGTGAGCAGTTCTTC.

This clonotype has only one observation. Given a much more abundant clone one base away, this may be a read error. The chain is built from TRBV9 and TRBJ2-7; 9 nucleotides align to TRBD1. This CDR3 contains 15 residues. CDR1 and CDR2 (germline): SGDLS, YYNGEE. CDR3 bases: TGTGCCAGCAACGTAGAGGGGACAGGGTCCTACGAGCAGTACTTC. Its translation is CASNVEGTGSYEQYF.

This chain links TRBV28 with TRBJ2-5; no definite D call. Trimming stripped 6 bases from V and 11 bases from J, with 19 bases between. Looked up from germline, CDR1 is MDHEN and CDR2 is SYDVKM. The CDR3 extends over 13 amino acids. The CDR3 nucleotides are TGTGCCAGCAGCTACCCTTCTCTTAAGAAGCAGTACTTC. Protein product: CASSYPSLKKQYF.

V and J are TRBV5-1 and TRBJ2-7; 9 bases align to TRBD2. The J segment lost 6 bases and the V segment lost 1 base, leaving 5 bases of the junction unmatched. The CDR3 spans 14 residues. Germline V CDR1 and CDR2: SGHRS, YFSETQ. In DNA, the CDR3 is TGCGCCAGCAGCTTGTCCCTAGCGGGAAGCGAGCAGTACTTC. Amino acids: CASSLSLAGSEQYF.

The chain is built from TRBV7-2 and TRBJ2-7, with 7 bases aligning to TRBD2. V dropped 2 bases and J dropped 4; count of bases not matched to a gene: 2. The CDR3 covers 13 residues. CDR1 is SGHTA and CDR2 is FQGNSA in the germline V gene. CDR3 DNA sequence: TGTGCCAGCAGCTTATGGGGAGGGTACGAGCAGTACTTC. Protein sequence: CASSLWGGYEQYF.

This clonotype has a handful of counts. This chain uses TRBV6-2 or TRBV6-3 with TRBJ1-4; D is unresolved. Trimming left V 5 bases short and J 3 bases short, with 10 bases between. In germline, CDR1 is MNHEY, CDR2 SVGEGT. The CDR3 runs to 14 residues. The CDR3 loop is CASSLWTANEKLFF. As DNA, the CDR3 is TGTGCCAGCAGTCTGTGGACGGCTAATGAAAAACTGTTTTTT.

This clonotype was seen a handful of times. The rearrangement joins TRBV20-1 to TRBJ2-1, with 7 bases fitting TRBD2. This CDR3 has 14 residues. The germline V gene has CDR1 DFQATT and CDR2 SNEGSKA (reference sequence). The chain's CDR3 is CSVTLAEAYNEQFF. CDR3 nucleotides: TGCAGCGTCACCCTAGCGGAGGCCTACAATGAGCAGTTCTTC.

This chain uses TRBV12-3 or TRBV12-4 with TRBJ2-5; 15 bases line up with TRBD2. With 3 bases clipped from V and 4 bases from J, the junction kept 3 bases outside the gene matches. The CDR3 sequence is 16 residues long. The CDR3 protein is CASSFQGLAGGETQYF. Here the CDR3 DNA reads TGTGCCAGCAGTTTTCAGGGACTAGCGGGAGGAGAGACCCAGTACTTC.

The chain uses TRBV21-1 and TRBJ2-5; TRBD1, the D gene given by the table, was not confirmed from the DNA. The J call may be faulty, since TRBJ2-7 better matches the DNA end. TRBV21-1 is a pseudogene segment. The CDR3 is made up of 15 amino acids. CDR3 sequence: CGSSRRQGAGYEQYF. CDR3 in DNA: TGTGGCAGCAGCAGACGACAGGGGGCTGGTTACGAGCAGTACTTC.

In its sample, this clonotype was seen a few times. This chain uses TRBV5-1 with TRBJ2-7; 10 positions agree with TRBD1. There are 16 residues in the CDR3. Germline V gene data show CDR1 as SGHRS and CDR2 as YFSETQ. Trimming at V came to 3 bases and at J to 5 bases, leaving 11 bases not matched to a gene. The CDR3 bases are TGCGCCAGCAGCTACAGACAGGGGGCGGCACGCAACGAGCAGTACTTC. This sequence encodes CASSYRQGAARNEQYF.